Sequencing of this T cell receptor beta chain was carried out in a study of shared clonotypes between healthy human individuals. Broader study findings: Of the naive CD4 clonotypes, about 5.4% were shared across a handful of donors.

Sequencing was performed with immunoSEQ multiplex PCR; in TCRdb, only in-frame clones are kept and a portion is missing. The data show around 2.3 million clones, with under 97% seen just once and over 0.1% held by the top ten. This CDR3 spans 15 amino acids. Germline CDR1 SGHAT, CDR2 FQNNGV. V dropped 1 base and J dropped 4 bases, with 14 bases sitting between them. With respect to this clone: Its antigen is as yet unknown.

Sequenced: naive CD4+ T cells sorted from blood. Specified subset: CD45RA+ positively selected. The rearrangement uses TRBV11-2 and TRBJ2-7, with D perhaps TRBD1 (5 bases). The sequence was collected from a young man in good health. The CDR3 nucleotides are TGTGCCAGCAGCTTAGCCCCAGGGAATATGTACGAGCAGTACTTC. Its protein is CASSLAPGNMYEQYF.